These 2 T cell receptor beta chains were sequenced from one sample in a study of early T cells in non-severe SARS-CoV-2 infection. Using its own MiXCR run on the 5' RACE reads, TCRdb lists one record per CDR3 protein. This table has about 99,000 distinct CDR3 sequences, roughly 17% appearing once. The sequencing input was whole blood. These receptors all come from an adult who was a healthcare worker with PCR-confirmed SARS-CoV-2 infection or an uninfected control (not recorded which).

With respect to this clonotype: A much larger clone is a single base away; this may be a read error. The chain employs TRBV19 and TRBJ1-2; unclear D gene. Trimming took 3 bases from V and 2 from J, leaving 10 bases between them. The CDR3 spans 14 residues. CDR1 and CDR2 (germline): LNHDA, SQIVND (reference sequence). The DNA of the CDR3 is TGTGCCAGTAGTATTCCGGGAGAAAACTATGGCTACACCTTC. Amino acid sequence: CASSIPGENYGYTF.

The rearrangement links TRBV7-9 to TRBJ2-5, with D unclear. V was shortened by 5 bases and J by 0 bases, with 10 bases between the two germline ends. Germline V CDR1 and CDR2: SEHNR, FQNEAQ (reference sequence). CDR3 length: 14 residues. As DNA, the CDR3 is TGTGCCAGCAGCCCCATAGGTAACCAAGAGACCCAGTACTTC. As protein: CASSPIGNQETQYF.